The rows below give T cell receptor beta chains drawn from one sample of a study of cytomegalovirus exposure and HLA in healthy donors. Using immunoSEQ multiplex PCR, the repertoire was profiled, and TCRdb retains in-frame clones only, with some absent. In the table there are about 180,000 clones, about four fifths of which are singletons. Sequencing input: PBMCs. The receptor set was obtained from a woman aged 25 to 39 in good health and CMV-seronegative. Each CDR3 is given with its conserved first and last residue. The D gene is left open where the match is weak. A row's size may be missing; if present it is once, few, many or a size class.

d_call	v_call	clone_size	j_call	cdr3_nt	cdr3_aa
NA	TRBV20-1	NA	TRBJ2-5	TGCAGTGCAGATAGTAAAGAGACCCAGTACTTC	CSADSKETQYF
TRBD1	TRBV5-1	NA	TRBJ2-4	TGCGCCAGCAGCTCAGGACAGGGTCACGGCGAAAACATTCAGTACTTC	CASSSGQGHGENIQYF
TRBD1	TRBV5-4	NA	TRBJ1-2	TGTGCCAGCAGCTTGAAAGAACAGGGGGTGCATGGCTACACCTTC	CASSLKEQGVHGYTF
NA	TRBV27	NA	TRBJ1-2	TGTGCCAGCAGTTCGTACAGGACGACTGGCTACACCTTC	CASSSYRTTGYTF
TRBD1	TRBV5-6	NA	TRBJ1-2	TGTGCCAGCAGTTATGGACAGGGCTATGGCTACACCTTC	CASSYGQGYGYTF
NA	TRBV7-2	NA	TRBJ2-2	TGTGCCAGCAGCTTGATGGTGACCGGACTGAAGAGCACCGGGGAGCTGTTTTTT	CASSLMVTGLKSTGELFF
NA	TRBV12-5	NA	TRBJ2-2	TGTGCTAGTGGTTCGTCCGGGACATCAGGGCCCAACACCGGGGAGCTGTTTTTT	CASGSSGTSGPNTGELFF
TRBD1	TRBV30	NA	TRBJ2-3	TGTGCCTGGAGTGGGCACCGACAGGGAACAGATACGCAGTATTTT	CAWSGHRQGTDTQYF
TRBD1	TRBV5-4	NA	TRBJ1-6	TGTGCCAGCAGCTCGGGACAGGGAATGACACCCCTCCACTTT	CASSSGQGMTPLHF
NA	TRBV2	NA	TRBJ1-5	TGTGCCAGCAGTGAAGCGCGGCAGCCCCAGCATTTT	CASSEARQPQHF
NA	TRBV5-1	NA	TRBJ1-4	TGCGCCAGCAGCTTGGAAGGGGGAAAACTGTTTTTT	CASSLEGGKLFF
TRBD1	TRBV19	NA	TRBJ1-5	TGTGCCAGTAGTAGGGGGACAGGGAATAGCAATCAGCCCCAGCATTTT	CASSRGTGNSNQPQHF
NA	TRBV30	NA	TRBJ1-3	TGTGCCTGGCTGGACTTCGCGGCTGGAAACACCATATATTTT	CAWLDFAAGNTIYF
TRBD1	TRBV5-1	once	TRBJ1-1	TGCGCCAGCAGCCAGGGACAGCTGAGGGACACTGAAGCTTTCTTT	CASSQGQLRDTEAFF
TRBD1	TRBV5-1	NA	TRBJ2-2	TGCGCCAGCAGTCGGACAGGGGGTTATACCGGGGAGCTGTTTTTT	CASSRTGGYTGELFF
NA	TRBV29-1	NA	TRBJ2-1	TGCAGCGTCCCACGGGAAAATGAGCAGTTCTTC	CSVPRENEQFF
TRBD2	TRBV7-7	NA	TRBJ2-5	TGTGCTAGCAGACGGACTAGCGGGGGCCAAGAGACCCAGTACTTC	CASRRTSGGQETQYF
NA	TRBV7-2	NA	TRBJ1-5	TGTGCCAGCAGCTTATTTCGTCTTCAGCCCCAGCATTTT	CASSLFRLQPQHF
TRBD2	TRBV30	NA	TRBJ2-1	TGTGCCTGGAGTGGCGGACTAGCGGGGGGGCCGTGGAATGAGCAGTTCTTC	CAWSGGLAGGPWNEQFF
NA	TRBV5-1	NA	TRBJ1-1	TGCGCCAGCAGCTTTCAAGGGGTAGGGACTGAAGCTTTCTTT	CASSFQGVGTEAFF
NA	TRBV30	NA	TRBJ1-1	TGTGCCTGGAGTGGGCCGGGACGGAGGGCCCCTGAAGCTTTCTTT	CAWSGPGRRAPEAFF
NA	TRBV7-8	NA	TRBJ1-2	TGTGCCAGCAGCGTATCGAGGAGTTTTACCCATGGCTACACCTTC	CASSVSRSFTHGYTF
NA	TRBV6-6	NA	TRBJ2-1	TGTGCCACCTTATCCAGGGTTGAAGAAACAAAGCAGTTCTTC	CATLSRVEETKQFF
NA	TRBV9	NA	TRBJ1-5	TGTGCCAGCGGAGCAGATCAGCCCCAGCATTTT	CASGADQPQHF
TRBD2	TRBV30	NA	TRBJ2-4	TGTGCCTGGAGTGTACGAGGACTAGCGGCCACAAACATTCAGTACTTC	CAWSVRGLAATNIQYF
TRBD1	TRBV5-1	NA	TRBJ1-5	TGCGCCAGCAGCTTGGGGACAGGGATTAGCAATCAGCCCCAGCATTTT	CASSLGTGISNQPQHF
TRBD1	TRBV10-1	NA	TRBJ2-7	TGCGCCAGCAGTCCCGGGACAGGGTCTTTCTCCTACGAGCAGTACTTC	CASSPGTGSFSYEQYF
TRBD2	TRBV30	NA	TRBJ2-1	TGTGCCTGGAGCGGAAGCGGGGGGGCGAGGAATGAGCAGTTCTTC	CAWSGSGGARNEQFF
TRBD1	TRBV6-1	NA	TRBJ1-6	TGTGCCAGCAGTGAACGTCACAGGGACAGGGGATTACGGGGGTTAGGCAATAATTCACCCCTCCACTTT	CASSERHRDRGLRGLGNNSPLHF